Below are 19 T cell receptor beta chains sequenced from a single sample in a study of shared clonotypes between healthy human individuals. Measured with immunoSEQ multiplex PCR; TCRdb has only the in-frame clones, and not every one. Of around 1.9 million clones detected, about 92% appear once; the ten largest clones hold under 2%. CD45RO-negative cells were positively selected for CCR7, leaving out terminally differentiated effector memory CD45RA+ cells. The sequenced sample was naive CD8+ T cells from PBMCs. The receptors originated from a young man in good health. Some clones in this sample may be carry-over from other donors' samples.

The chain couples TRBV18 to TRBJ2-6; D is tentatively TRBD1 or TRBD2 (5 bases each). Germline values: CDR1 KGHSH, CDR2 LQKENI. The V end lost 7 bases, the J end lost 9 bases, and 13 bases lay between the germline ends. The CDR3 has 13 amino acids. The CDR3 is CASLTGTDNVLTF. Here the CDR3 DNA reads TGTGCCAGCTTAACCGGGACCGACAACGTCCTGACTTTC.

This chain joins TRBV6-1 and TRBJ1-2; 7 nucleotides align to TRBD1. The germline V gene has CDR1 MNHNS and CDR2 SASEGT. The CDR3 runs to 14 residues. V dropped 7 bases and J dropped 2; count of bases not matched to a gene: 7. CDR3 sequence reads: CASTPQQGNYGYTF. CDR3 DNA: TGTGCCAGCACCCCCCAACAGGGGAACTATGGCTACACCTTC.

This sequence joins TRBV4-1 and TRBJ1-2; 10 nucleotides match TRBD1. There are 15 residues in the CDR3. Germline V CDR1 and CDR2: MGHRA, YSYEKL. V shed 9 bases, J shed 4 bases, and the junction held 11 bases outside the gene matches. DNA for the CDR3: TGCGCCAGTCGAAACCGGGACAGGGGAGTCTATGGCTACACCTTC. It specifies CASRNRDRGVYGYTF.

This rearrangement joins TRBV7-3 to TRBJ2-7; D is perhaps TRBD2 (7 bases). CDR1 is SGHTA and CDR2 is FQGTGA in the germline V gene. This CDR3 has 15 residues. V was pared by 4 bases and J by 4 bases, with 17 bases between. CDR3 region: CASSSRSGEGYEQYF. The CDR3 region has the DNA TGTGCCAGCAGCTCGCGGTCAGGGGAGGGTTACGAGCAGTACTTC.

The rearrangement uses TRBV2 and TRBJ2-3, with D possibly called TRBD1 or TRBD2 (5 bases each). V was pared by 3 bases and J by 5 bases, with 21 bases between. Germline V CDR1 and CDR2: SNHLY, FYNNEI. This CDR3 has 17 residues. The CDR3 DNA sequence: TGTGCCAGCAGTGATTACCGGGACGGCGGGCAGATAGATACGCAGTATTTT. Translating it yields CASSDYRDGGQIDTQYF.

V usage is TRBV7-9 and J usage is TRBJ1-2; a weak D match, TRBD1 (6 bases). The CDR3 has 17 residues. The V end was cut by 2 bases, the J end by 1 base, with 17 bases between. Germline CDR1 is SEHNR and CDR2 is FQNEAQ (reference sequence). The CDR3 DNA reads as TGTGCCAGCAGCTTATATCTTGGACAGACCAGTAACTATGGCTACACCTTC. Translating it yields CASSLYLGQTSNYGYTF.

This chain links TRBV7-8 with TRBJ2-7, with TRBD2 matching over 14 bases. Germline V gene data show CDR1 as SGHVS and CDR2 as FQNEAQ. V dropped 4 bases and J dropped 2; count of bases not matched to a gene: 4. This CDR3 has 16 amino acids. CDR3 sequence reads: CASSSGLAGVAYEQYF. CDR3 DNA: TGTGCCAGCAGCTCGGGACTAGCGGGGGTCGCCTACGAGCAGTACTTC.

The J gene is TRBJ2-5, the V gene TRBV27, with 8 bases lining up with TRBD1. Germline V gene sequence: CDR1 MNHEY, CDR2 SMNVEV (reference sequence). This CDR3 is built from 15 residues. After removal of 5 bases from V and 5 bases from J, the junction contained 10 bases not matched to a gene. CDR3 in amino acids: CASSPGAGGSETQYF. In DNA, the CDR3 is TGTGCCAGCAGTCCTGGGGCAGGGGGCTCGGAGACCCAGTACTTC.

CDR3: CASSLARAGEGYTF. As DNA, the CDR3 is TGTGCCAGCAGCTTAGCGAGGGCAGGCGAAGGCTACACCTTC. This chain links TRBV7-9 with TRBJ1-2; D is unclear. CDR3 length equals 14 residues. Trimming took 0 bases from V and 8 from J, leaving 13 bases between them. Germline CDR1 and CDR2: SEHNR and FQNEAQ (reference sequence). Based on the CDR3 plus reference TRBV7-9 and TRBJ1-2, the full variable domain is DTGVSQNPRHKITKRGQNVTFRCDPISEHNRLYWYRQTLGQGPEFLTYFQNEAQLEKSRLLSDRFSAERPKGSFSTLEIQRTEQGDSAMYLCASSLARAGEGYTFGSGTRLTVV.

CDR3 residues: CASHWGTGFEKLFF. In DNA, the CDR3 is TGTGCCAGCCATTGGGGGACAGGGTTTGAAAAACTGTTTTTT. This sequence joins TRBV19 and TRBJ1-4; 9 bases fit TRBD1. Germline trimming cut 9 bases from V and 7 bases from J; bases unmatched to any gene: 9. Germline CDR1 LNHDA, CDR2 SQIVND (reference sequence). This CDR3 has 14 amino acids.

This sequence joins TRBV19 and TRBJ2-7; no reliable D call. The CDR3 consists of 11 residues. Germline-derived CDR1 and CDR2 are LNHDA and SQIVND (reference sequence). V gave up 6 bases and J gave up 5 bases, with 8 bases separating them. Here the CDR3 reads CASRFEHEQYF. The CDR3 region has the DNA TGTGCCAGTAGATTCGAGCACGAGCAGTACTTC.

This chain joins TRBV27 and TRBJ1-5; TRBD1 matches 9 bases. Germline assignment: CDR1 MNHEY and CDR2 SMNVEV (reference sequence). J was trimmed by 7 bases and V by 2 bases; bases with no gene match: 9. The CDR3 covers 16 residues. CDR3 residues: CASSLEGGTGLQPQHF. CDR3 coding DNA: TGTGCCAGCAGTTTAGAGGGCGGGACAGGGTTACAGCCCCAGCATTTT.

The chain is built from TRBV7-9 and TRBJ1-1; possible D gene TRBD1, 5 bases. V was clipped by 4 bases and J by 3 bases, with 9 bases between them. This CDR3 spans 13 amino acids. Germline V CDR1 and CDR2: SEHNR, FQNEAQ (reference sequence). CDR3: CASSSGEYTEAFF. As DNA, the CDR3 is TGTGCCAGCAGCTCGGGGGAGTACACTGAAGCTTTCTTT.

This chain links TRBV29-1 with TRBJ1-2, with 9 bases aligning to TRBD1. Trimming took 7 bases from V and 3 from J; bases not matched to a gene: 9. Germline CDR1 reads SQVTM; CDR2 reads ANQGSEA. This CDR3 comprises 14 residues. The CDR3, as DNA: TGCAGCGCCTTCCCACAGGGGGCAGACTATGGCTACACCTTC. Encoded protein: CSAFPQGADYGYTF.

The gene calls are TRBV11-3 and TRBJ2-1, with 8 bases matching TRBD1. The CDR3 totals 15 residues. CDR1 SGHNT and CDR2 YENEEA come from the germline V gene. V trimming: 4 bases; J trimming: 4 bases; junction bases outside the gene matches: 6. The CDR3 DNA is TGTGCCAGCAGCTCATTCCGGGACAGGTACAATGAGCAGTTCTTC. This translates into CASSSFRDRYNEQFF.

The rearrangement uses TRBV6-1 and TRBJ2-7, with a possible D match to TRBD2 (5 bases). Germline V gives CDR1 MNHNS, CDR2 SASEGT. Trimming removed 6 bases from V and 4 bases from J, with 16 bases in between. This CDR3 region has 14 residues. Here the CDR3 reads CASSPSVGGYEQYF. The DNA for the CDR3 is TGTGCCAGCAGCCCTAGTGTGGGCGGGTACGAGCAGTACTTC.

The chain is built from TRBV2 and TRBJ2-7; 10 bases match TRBD2. This CDR3 contains 18 residues. The germline CDR1 and CDR2 sequences are SNHLY and FYNNEI. V lost 3 bases, J lost 4 bases, and 15 bases stayed unmatched. CDR3 sequence: CASSDPGEVAGGSYEQYF. The CDR3 nucleotides read TGTGCCAGCAGTGATCCCGGTGAAGTAGCGGGAGGATCATACGAGCAGTACTTC.

As to this clone: This same CDR3 is encoded by further DNA sequences in the sample. V usage is TRBV15 and J usage is TRBJ2-3; unclear D gene. This CDR3 has 14 residues. Trimming shortened V by 1 base and J by 1 base, and 6 bases separated the two germline ends. CDR1 and CDR2 (germline): LNHNV, YYDKDF (reference sequence). The CDR3, as DNA: TGTGCCACCAGCAGAGTTGGGGGCACAGATACGCAGTATTTT. This translates into CATSRVGGTDTQYF.

The chain is built from TRBV30 and TRBJ2-7; 8 bases are shared with TRBD2. The CDR3 spans 15 residues. Trimming cost V 4 bases and J 5 bases; bases outside gene matches: 13. CDR1 and CDR2 from the germline V gene are GTSNPN and SVGIG (reference sequence). The CDR3 DNA follows: TGTGCCTGGAACATAGGACTAGCTGTTACCAACGAGCAGTACTTC. Translation gives CAWNIGLAVTNEQYF.